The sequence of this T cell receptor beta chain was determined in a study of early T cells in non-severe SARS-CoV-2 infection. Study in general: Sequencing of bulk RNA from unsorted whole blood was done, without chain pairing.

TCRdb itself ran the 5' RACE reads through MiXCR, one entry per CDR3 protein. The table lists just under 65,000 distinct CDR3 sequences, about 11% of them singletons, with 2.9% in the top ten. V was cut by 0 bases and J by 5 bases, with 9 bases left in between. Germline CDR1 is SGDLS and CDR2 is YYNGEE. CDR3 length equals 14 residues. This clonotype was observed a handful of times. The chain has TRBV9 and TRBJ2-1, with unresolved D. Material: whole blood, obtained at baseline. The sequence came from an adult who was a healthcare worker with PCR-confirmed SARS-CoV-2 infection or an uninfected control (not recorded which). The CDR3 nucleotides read TGTGCCAGCAGCGTAGCTGACCCAGACAATGAGCAGTTCTTC. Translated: CASSVADPDNEQFF. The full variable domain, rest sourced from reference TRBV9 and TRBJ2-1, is DSGVTQTPKHLITATGQRVTLRCSPRSGDLSVYWYQQSLDQGLQFLIQYYNGEERAKGNILERFSAQQFPDLHSELNLSSLELGDSALYFCASSVADPDNEQFFGPGTRLTVL.